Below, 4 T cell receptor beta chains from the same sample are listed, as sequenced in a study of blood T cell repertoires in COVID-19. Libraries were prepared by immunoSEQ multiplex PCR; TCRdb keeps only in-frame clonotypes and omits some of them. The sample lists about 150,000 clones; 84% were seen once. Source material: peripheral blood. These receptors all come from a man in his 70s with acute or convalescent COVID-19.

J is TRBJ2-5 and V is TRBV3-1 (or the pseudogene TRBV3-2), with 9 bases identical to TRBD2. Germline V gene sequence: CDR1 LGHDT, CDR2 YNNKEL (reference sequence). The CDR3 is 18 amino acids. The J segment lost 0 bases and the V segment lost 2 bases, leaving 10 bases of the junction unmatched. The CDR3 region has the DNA TGTGCCAGCAGCCAATCTTCCCTAGCGGGATCGTACCAAGAGACCCAGTACTTC. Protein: CASSQSSLAGSYQETQYF.

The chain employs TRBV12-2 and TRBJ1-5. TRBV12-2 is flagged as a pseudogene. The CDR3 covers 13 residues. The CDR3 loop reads CASRLVINQPQHF. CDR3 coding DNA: TGTGCAAGTCGCTTAGTTATCAATCAGCCCCAGCATTTT.

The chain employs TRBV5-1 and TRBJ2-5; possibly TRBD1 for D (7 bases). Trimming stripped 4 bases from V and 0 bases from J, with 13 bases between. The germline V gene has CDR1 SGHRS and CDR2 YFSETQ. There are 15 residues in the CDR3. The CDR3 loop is CASSLGGGNQETQYF. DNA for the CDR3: TGCGCCAGCAGCCTTGGAGGGGGCAACCAAGAGACCCAGTACTTC.

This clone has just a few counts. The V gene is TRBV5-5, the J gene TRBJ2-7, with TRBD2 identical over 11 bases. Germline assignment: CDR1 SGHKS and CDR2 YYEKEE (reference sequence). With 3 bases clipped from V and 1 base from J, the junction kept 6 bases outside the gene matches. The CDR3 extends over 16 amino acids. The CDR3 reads CASSSGTSGASYEQYF. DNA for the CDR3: TGTGCCAGCAGCTCCGGGACTAGCGGTGCATCCTACGAGCAGTACTTC.